The next 21 T cell receptor beta chains were all read from a single sample in a study of T cell responses to AZD1222 COVID-19 vaccine. Repertoires were generated with immunoSEQ multiplex PCR, while TCRdb's copy carries only in-frame clones and drops some. Altogether 100,000 to 150,000 clones are present, around 92% being singletons, with the ten largest covering approximately 1%. Sequences were derived from peripheral blood, sampled on day 0 of AZD1222 vaccination. The receptor set was obtained from an adult in good health.

CDR3 in DNA: TGTGCCAGCAGTGAAGGGGGCACTGAAGCTTTCTTT. Its translation: CASSEGGTEAFF. The chain is built from TRBV2 and TRBJ1-1; D is ambiguous. Trimming shortened V by 1 base and J by 4 bases, and 4 bases separated the two germline ends. CDR1 is SNHLY, CDR2 FYNNEI, per germline. The CDR3 runs to 12 residues.

V usage is TRBV28 and J usage is TRBJ1-5; 9 bases fit TRBD1. The CDR3 totals 13 residues. J was trimmed by 5 bases and V by 10 bases; bases with no gene match: 6. Germline CDR1 and CDR2: MDHEN and SYDVKM. In DNA form, the CDR3 reads TGTGCCACCCGACAGGGGGTCTATCAGCCCCAGCATTTT. This codes for CATRQGVYQPQHF.

The chain carries TRBV30 and TRBJ1-1; unclear D gene. Per germline, CDR1 GTSNPN and CDR2 SVGIG (reference sequence). This CDR3 region has 13 residues. V dropped 5 bases and J dropped 1 base, with 11 bases sitting between them. CDR3 coding DNA: TGTGCCTGGGATTACACCCAGAACACTGAAGCTTTCTTT. As protein: CAWDYTQNTEAFF.

This chain connects TRBV5-5 to TRBJ1-5; no definite D call. V gave up 4 bases and J gave up 3 bases, with 11 bases separating them. This CDR3 spans 14 amino acids. Germline CDR1 and CDR2: SGHKS and YYEKEE (reference sequence). The CDR3 region has the DNA TGTGCCAGCAGCCAGGTTCGGTTCAATCAGCCCCAGCATTTT. This translates into CASSQVRFNQPQHF.

The chain couples TRBV18 to TRBJ2-7; D is possibly TRBD2 (6 bases). Germline V gene sequence: CDR1 KGHSH, CDR2 LQKENI. V lost 0 bases to trimming and J lost 5 bases, with 14 bases between them. This CDR3 region has 15 residues. CDR3 sequence reads: CASSPPLAIRNEQYF. The CDR3 nucleotides read TGTGCCAGCTCACCACCGCTAGCGATAAGGAACGAGCAGTACTTC. The variable domain in full, completed from reference TRBV18 and TRBJ2-7, reads NAGVMQNPRHLVRRRGQEARLRCSPMKGHSHVYWYRQLPEEGLKFMVYLQKENIIDESGMPKERFSAEFPKEGPSILRIQQVVRGDSAAYFCASSPPLAIRNEQYFGPGTRLTVT.

J is TRBJ1-5 and V is TRBV7-9; D unresolved. V shed 1 base and J shed 7 bases, with 11 bases lying between them. CDR1 is SEHNR, CDR2 FQNEAQ, per germline (reference sequence). CDR3 length: 14 residues. CDR3 protein: CASSLDGRRQPQHF. The CDR3 nucleotides are TGTGCCAGCAGCTTAGACGGCCGAAGGCAGCCCCAGCATTTT.

This sequence joins TRBV5-1 and TRBJ2-1, with 8 bases aligning to TRBD2. From germline, CDR1 is SGHRS and CDR2 YFSETQ. The CDR3 has 15 amino acids. J lost 2 bases, V lost 6 bases, and 7 bases had no gene match. This CDR3 is CASTSGLVTYNEQFF. The DNA of the CDR3 is TGCGCCAGCACTAGCGGGCTCGTTACCTACAATGAGCAGTTCTTC. The full variable domain, in which reference TRBV5-1 and TRBJ2-1 provide the parts outside the CDR3, is KAGVTQTPRYLIKTRGQQVTLSCSPISGHRSVSWYQQTPGQGLQFLFEYFSETQRNKGNFPGRFSGRQFSNSRSEMNVSTLELGDSALYLCASTSGLVTYNEQFFGPGTRLTVL.

The V gene is TRBV5-6, the J gene TRBJ1-2, with a possible D match to TRBD1 (6 bases). The CDR3 extends over 15 amino acids. Germline V CDR1 and CDR2: SGHDT, YYEEEE. V was shortened by 6 bases and J by 4 bases, with 19 bases between the two germline ends. The chain's CDR3 is CASNNLGGFGYGYTF. For the CDR3, the DNA is TGTGCCAGCAATAACTTAGGGGGTTTCGGCTATGGCTACACCTTC. The variable domain in full, with the rest retrieved from reference TRBV5-6 and TRBJ1-2, is DAGVTQSPTHLIKTRGQQVTLRCSPKSGHDTVSWYQQALGQGPQFIFQYYEEEERQRGNFPDRFSGHQFPNYSSELNVNALLLGDSALYLCASNNLGGFGYGYTFGSGTRLTVV.

The rearrangement uses TRBV6-1 and TRBJ1-5, with D perhaps matching TRBD1 (5 bases). This CDR3 is 14 amino acids long. V lost 3 bases to trimming and J lost 5 bases, with 11 bases between them. Germline loops: CDR1 MNHNS, CDR2 SASEGT. The CDR3 here is CASSEGGWDQPQHF. The CDR3 nucleotides are TGTGCCAGCAGTGAGGGGGGATGGGATCAGCCCCAGCATTTT.

The chain uses TRBV14 and TRBJ1-3, with D unresolved. Trimming removed 2 bases from V and 3 bases from J, with 8 bases in between. CDR3 length equals 14 residues. Germline V gene sequence: CDR1 SGHDN, CDR2 FVKESK. CDR3 coding DNA: TGTGCCAGCAGCCAATCGCGGGGTGGAAACACCATATATTTT. This sequence encodes CASSQSRGGNTIYF.

The genes are TRBV2 and TRBJ2-2; 7 nucleotides align to TRBD1. Losses at the gene ends were 8 bases for V and 2 bases for J; bases not matched to a gene: 2. CDR1 is SNHLY, CDR2 FYNNEI, per germline. The CDR3 covers 13 residues. The CDR3 is CASGTENTGELFF. The CDR3 nucleotides read TGTGCCAGCGGGACAGAAAACACCGGGGAGCTGTTTTTT.

The chain recombines TRBV19 with TRBJ1-5, with D possibly matching TRBD1 (6 bases). Per germline, CDR1 LNHDA and CDR2 SQIVND (reference sequence). This CDR3 region has 13 residues. V lost 4 bases to trimming and J lost 5 bases, with 9 bases between them. CDR3 sequence: CASSTYRDQPQHF. CDR3 coding DNA: TGTGCCAGTAGTACTTACAGGGATCAGCCCCAGCATTTT. Full variable domain (rest looked up from reference TRBV19 and TRBJ1-5): DGGITQSPKYLFRKEGQNVTLSCEQNLNHDAMYWYRQDPGQGLRLIYYSQIVNDFQKGDIAEGYSVSREKKESFPLTVTSAQKNPTAFYLCASSTYRDQPQHFGDGTRLSIL.

The chain uses TRBV27 and TRBJ2-1; D may match TRBD1 or TRBD2 (5 bases each). Germline V CDR1 and CDR2: MNHEY, SMNVEV (reference sequence). The CDR3 sequence is 19 residues long. Trimming took off 2 bases at V and 3 bases at J, with 23 bases between the two ends. The chain's CDR3 is CASSLRGPDSPRNYNEQFF. The CDR3 DNA is TGTGCCAGCAGTTTAAGGGGCCCGGACTCCCCAAGGAACTACAATGAGCAGTTCTTC.

The chain is built from TRBV7-3 and TRBJ2-2; the match to TRBD1 covers 7 bases. Trimming at V came to 5 bases and at J to 4 bases, leaving 4 bases not matched to a gene. The CDR3 has 14 amino acids. In germline, CDR1 is SGHTA, CDR2 FQGTGA. The CDR3 nucleotides read TGTGCCAGCAGCCTACAGGGGCGCACCGGGGAGCTGTTTTTT. It yields the protein CASSLQGRTGELFF.

V usage is TRBV28 and J usage is TRBJ1-4, with D possibly TRBD1 on 6 matching bases. This CDR3 is 15 amino acids long. CDR1 is MDHEN, CDR2 SYDVKM, per germline. V shed 5 bases and J shed 0 bases, with 10 bases lying between them. The CDR3, as DNA: TGTGCCAGCAGTACTTCAGGGGCAACTAATGAAAAACTGTTTTTT. It yields the protein CASSTSGATNEKLFF. Full variable domain (rest looked up from reference TRBV28 and TRBJ1-4): DVKVTQSSRYLVKRTGEKVFLECVQDMDHENMFWYRQDPGLGLRLIYFSYDVKMKEKGDIPEGYSVSREKKERFSLILESASTNQTSMYLCASSTSGATNEKLFFGSGTQLSVL.

This chain joins TRBV11-2 and TRBJ2-1, with 10 bases that match TRBD1. The CDR3 covers 14 residues. Germline assignment: CDR1 SGHAT and CDR2 FQNNGV. Trimming at V came to 4 bases and at J to 12 bases, leaving 9 bases not matched to a gene. The CDR3, as DNA: TGTGCCAGCAGCTCGGGACAGGGGTCGTCGGGGCAGTTCTTC. It is translated as CASSSGQGSSGQFF.

V is TRBV27 and J is TRBJ2-5; 10 bases are shared with TRBD1. The trim removed 4 bases at V and 7 bases at J, leaving 6 bases unmatched. The CDR3 consists of 14 residues. From germline, CDR1 is MNHEY and CDR2 SMNVEV (reference sequence). The CDR3 DNA is TGTGCCAGCAGTTCCTCGACAGGGGGCGCGACCCAGTACTTC. It specifies CASSSSTGGATQYF.

This chain joins TRBV6-5 and TRBJ1-2; unclear D gene. The CDR3 has 15 amino acids. V was pared by 2 bases and J by 0 bases, with 10 bases between. Per the germline V gene, CDR1 is MNHEY and CDR2 is SVGAGI. The CDR3 reads CASSYGSGTNYGYTF. The CDR3 nucleotides are TGTGCCAGCAGTTACGGCTCAGGAACTAACTATGGCTACACCTTC.

CDR3 DNA: TGCAGCGTTGAAGTCGGGAACACTGAAGCTTTCTTT. Residues: CSVEVGNTEAFF. The V call is TRBV29-1, the J call TRBJ1-1; D ambiguous. Trimming removed 1 base from V and 1 base from J, with 4 bases in between. The V gene's germline CDR1 is SQVTM and CDR2 ANQGSEA. The length of the CDR3 is 12 residues. Together with reference TRBV29-1 and TRBJ1-1, the CDR3 gives the full variable domain: SAVISQKPSRDICQRGTSLTIQCQVDSQVTMMFWYRQQPGQSLTLIATANQGSEATYESGFVIDKFPISRPNLTFSTLTVSNMSPEDSSIYLCSVEVGNTEAFFGQGTRLTVV.

This chain links TRBV5-1 with TRBJ1-5; TRBD1 agrees at 7 bases. Germline V CDR1 and CDR2: SGHRS, YFSETQ. There are 15 residues in the CDR3. V gave up 0 bases and J gave up 11 bases; unmatched junction bases: 11. CDR3 sequence reads: CASSLGPQGLGAQHF. The DNA of the CDR3 is TGCGCCAGCAGCTTGGGACCACAGGGGCTCGGAGCCCAGCATTTT.

The chain is built from TRBV19 and TRBJ1-2; tentative D call: TRBD1 (5 bases). Germline V lookup: CDR1 LNHDA, CDR2 SQIVND (reference sequence). The CDR3 extends over 15 amino acids. The V and J ends lost 6 bases and 4 bases respectively, with 18 bases between them. The CDR3 sequence: CASRLRGGDTYGYTF. The CDR3 nucleotides read TGTGCCAGTAGGCTCCGCGGGGGAGATACCTATGGCTACACCTTC.